Below are 24 T cell receptor beta chains sequenced from a single sample in a study of early T cells in non-severe SARS-CoV-2 infection. MiXCR was run by TCRdb on the 5' RACE reads, yielding one entry per CDR3 protein. The profile covers about 29,000 distinct CDR3 sequences, with 4.5% appearing a single time and around 6.3% taken by the ten largest. The sample was whole blood. The origin of the receptors is an adult who was a healthcare worker with PCR-confirmed SARS-CoV-2 infection or an uninfected control (not recorded which).

This clonotype was counted at least ten times. This chain joins TRBV28 and TRBJ2-3; possibly TRBD2 for D (6 bases). V shed 3 bases and J shed 4 bases, with 17 bases lying between them. The CDR3 is made up of 16 amino acids. Germline CDR1 reads MDHEN; CDR2 reads SYDVKM. The CDR3 loop reads CASSLGRGSRADTQYF. Here the CDR3 DNA reads TGTGCCAGCAGTTTGGGCCGGGGGAGTCGCGCAGATACGCAGTATTTT.

This clonotype appeared many times. The chain combines TRBV29-1 with TRBJ2-3; TRBD2 agrees at 7 bases. The V and J ends lost 7 bases and 3 bases, in that order; junction bases with no gene match: 4. Germline values: CDR1 SQVTM, CDR2 ANQGSEA. CDR3 length: 12 residues. This CDR3 reads CSARRGTDTQYF. CDR3 bases: TGCAGCGCCAGGCGGGGGACAGATACGCAGTATTTT.

This clonotype was detected only a few times. V is TRBV6-5 and J is TRBJ2-5; 8 bases line up with TRBD1. The CDR3 spans 17 residues. Losses at the gene ends were 0 bases for V and 5 bases for J; bases not matched to a gene: 11. Germline CDR1 MNHEY, CDR2 SVGAGI. CDR3 protein: CASSYSILDRVGETQYF. CDR3 coding DNA: TGTGCCAGCAGTTACTCCATCTTGGACAGGGTGGGGGAGACCCAGTACTTC.

This clonotype was picked up many times. The rearrangement joins TRBV12-3 or TRBV12-4 to TRBJ2-3; the match to TRBD1 covers 11 bases. V was clipped by 4 bases and J by 2 bases; unmatched bases: 8. This CDR3 contains 17 residues. The CDR3 region is CASSSPGTGGFTDTQYF. In nucleotides, the CDR3 is TGTGCCAGCAGTTCCCCCGGGACAGGGGGATTCACAGATACGCAGTATTTT.

At least ten counts were recorded for this clonotype. The rearrangement joins TRBV4-2 to TRBJ1-1; TRBD1 is a possible D gene (5 bases). The CDR3 loop spans 14 amino acids. Between the trimmed V and J ends, which lost 0 bases and 5 bases, there was a span of 10 bases. CDR1 is LGHNA, CDR2 YNFKEQ, per germline. CDR3 sequence: CASSQEQTVTEAFF. CDR3 DNA: TGTGCCAGCAGCCAAGAACAGACAGTAACTGAAGCTTTCTTT.

A few counts support this clonotype. The J gene is TRBJ2-2, the V gene TRBV15; no reliable D call. CDR1 and CDR2 from the germline V gene are LNHNV and YYDKDF (reference sequence). V was shortened by 4 bases and J by 3 bases, with 15 bases between the two germline ends. The length of the CDR3 is 16 residues. The CDR3 nucleotides read TGTGCCACCAGCAACCTCCTCGGTAGGGACACCGGGGAGCTGTTTTTT. It codes for CATSNLLGRDTGELFF.

This clonotype has at least ten counts. The chain employs TRBV5-1 and TRBJ2-7, with 8 positions matching TRBD1. J was trimmed by 1 base and V by 7 bases; bases with no gene match: 10. In germline, CDR1 is SGHRS, CDR2 YFSETQ. The CDR3 sequence is 15 residues long. This CDR3 reads CASAGGTGPSYEQYF. CDR3 sequence (DNA): TGCGCCAGCGCCGGAGGGACAGGCCCTTCCTACGAGCAGTACTTC.

This clonotype occurred many times. The rearrangement uses TRBV4-3 and TRBJ2-5, with 7 positions matching TRBD2. The CDR3 consists of 17 residues. The ends lost 0 bases at V and 1 base at J; junction bases unmatched: 8. The germline V gene encodes CDR1 LGHNA and CDR2 YSLEER. CDR3 region: CASSQELGSGPQETQYF. In nucleotides, the CDR3 is TGCGCCAGCAGCCAAGAGCTGGGTAGCGGGCCCCAAGAGACCCAGTACTTC.

This clonotype was observed many times. The chain employs TRBV7-8 and TRBJ2-1; 9 positions agree with TRBD1. This CDR3 is 15 amino acids long. Germline V gives CDR1 SGHVS, CDR2 FQNEAQ. Trimming removed 7 bases from V and 4 bases from J; junction bases left unmatched: 8. The CDR3 sequence is CASIQFGTGYNEQFF. DNA of the CDR3: TGTGCCAGCATCCAATTTGGGACAGGGTACAATGAGCAGTTCTTC.

At least ten counts were recorded for this clonotype. The chain combines TRBV19 with TRBJ2-7, with 8 bases aligning to TRBD2. Germline assignment: CDR1 LNHDA and CDR2 SQIVND (reference sequence). The J segment lost 2 bases and the V segment lost 3 bases, leaving 3 bases of the junction unmatched. CDR3 length: 14 amino acids. The CDR3: CASSITGGPYEQYF. CDR3 sequence (DNA): TGTGCCAGTAGTATTACGGGAGGGCCCTACGAGCAGTACTTC. The variable domain in full, completed from reference TRBV19 and TRBJ2-7, reads DGGITQSPKYLFRKEGQNVTLSCEQNLNHDAMYWYRQDPGQGLRLIYYSQIVNDFQKGDIAEGYSVSREKKESFPLTVTSAQKNPTAFYLCASSITGGPYEQYFGPGTRLTVT.

V is TRBV2 and J is TRBJ2-5; D is uncertain. This CDR3 contains 14 residues. V was cut by 1 base and J by 4 bases, with 10 bases left in between. The V gene's germline CDR1 is SNHLY and CDR2 FYNNEI. The CDR3 DNA reads TGTGCCAGCAGTGAAGGGGCCCACCTAGAGACCCAGTACTTC. The encoded protein is CASSEGAHLETQYF. Together with reference TRBV2 and TRBJ2-5, the CDR3 gives the full variable domain: EPEVTQTPSHQVTQMGQEVILRCVPISNHLYFYWYRQILGQKVEFLVSFYNNEISEKSEIFDDQFSVERPDGSNFTLKIRSTKLEDSAMYFCASSEGAHLETQYFGPGTRLLVL.

This clonotype showed up many times. The CDR3 region has the DNA TGTGCCAGCTCCCTTATGGACAGGGATACGCAGTATTTT. Translated: CASSLMDRDTQYF. The chain links TRBV18 to TRBJ2-3; 7 bases align to TRBD1. This CDR3 contains 13 residues. Germline CDR1 and CDR2: KGHSH and LQKENI. Germline trimming cut 6 bases from V and 6 bases from J; bases unmatched to any gene: 6. The whole variable domain, filled in from reference TRBV18 and TRBJ2-3, reads NAGVMQNPRHLVRRRGQEARLRCSPMKGHSHVYWYRQLPEEGLKFMVYLQKENIIDESGMPKERFSAEFPKEGPSILRIQQVVRGDSAAYFCASSLMDRDTQYFGPGTRLTVL.

V gene TRBV28 combines with J gene TRBJ1-1; D is unclear. V lost 6 bases to trimming and J lost 4 bases, with 15 bases between them. Germline V CDR1 and CDR2: MDHEN, SYDVKM. This CDR3 region has 14 residues. CDR3 in DNA: TGTGCCAGCAGGCGCTACGGTCCCGGCACTGAAGCTTTCTTT. Translation: CASRRYGPGTEAFF.

This clonotype was detected many times. The chain couples TRBV10-3 to TRBJ1-2; D gene uncertain. Trimming took 0 bases from V and 8 from J, leaving 7 bases between them. The CDR3 spans 12 residues. CDR1 is ENHRY and CDR2 is SYGVKD in the germline V gene. In nucleotides, the CDR3 is TGTGCCATCAGTGAGTCTCTGGGGGGCTACACCTTC. Its protein product is CAISESLGGYTF.

V is TRBV7-9 and J is TRBJ2-7; 8 bases are shared with TRBD1. The V gene's germline CDR1 is SEHNR and CDR2 FQNEAQ (reference sequence). The CDR3 is 15 amino acids. The V segment lost 6 bases and the J segment 3 bases; nucleotides outside the gene matches: 10. The CDR3: CASRDTGGKDYEQYF. CDR3 bases: TGTGCCAGCAGAGATACAGGGGGAAAGGACTACGAGCAGTACTTC.

J is TRBJ2-5 and V is TRBV20-1; the match to TRBD2 covers 8 bases. This CDR3 has 13 residues. Looked up from germline, CDR1 is DFQATT and CDR2 is SNEGSKA (reference sequence). Trimming at V came to 4 bases and at J to 5 bases, leaving 6 bases not matched to a gene. The CDR3 loop reads CSATPGGLETQYF. The DNA for the CDR3 is TGCAGTGCTACCCCGGGGGGGCTCGAGACCCAGTACTTC.

This clonotype was recorded a few times. V is TRBV19 and J is TRBJ2-1; 8 nucleotides line up with TRBD1. CDR1 and CDR2 from the germline V gene are LNHDA and SQIVND (reference sequence). The CDR3 runs to 15 residues. Trimming took 4 bases from V and 2 from J; bases not matched to a gene: 4. CDR3 bases: TGTGCCAGTAGTAAGGACAGGGCAACCTACAATGAGCAGTTCTTC. As protein: CASSKDRATYNEQFF.

This clonotype was seen at least ten times. The chain has TRBV5-1 and TRBJ2-1, with TRBD2 identical over 15 bases. CDR3 length: 16 amino acids. V dropped 2 bases and J dropped 6; count of bases not matched to a gene: 3. Germline loops: CDR1 SGHRS, CDR2 YFSETQ. In DNA form, the CDR3 reads TGCGCCAGCAGCTTCGGACTAGCGGGAGGGGGCAATGAGCAGTTCTTC. It codes for CASSFGLAGGGNEQFF.

This clonotype was counted ten times or more. This rearrangement joins TRBV6-2 or TRBV6-3 to TRBJ1-5; 7 bases map to TRBD1. The CDR3 is 15 amino acids. The V and J ends lost 8 bases and 0 bases, in that order; junction bases with no gene match: 7. From germline, CDR1 is MNHEY and CDR2 SVGEGT. CDR3 DNA: TGTGCCAGCCGCAATGGACAGGCTAGCAATCAGCCCCAGCATTTT. Amino acid sequence: CASRNGQASNQPQHF.

This clonotype has ten or more counts. This chain joins TRBV20-1 and TRBJ2-6; 9 nucleotides agree with TRBD1. Losses at the gene ends were 3 bases for V and 1 base for J; bases not matched to a gene: 1. CDR3 size: 15 residues. The germline CDR1 and CDR2 sequences are DFQATT and SNEGSKA (reference sequence). Written as DNA, the CDR3 is TGCAGTGCTAGGGGGACAGGGTCTGGGGCCAACGTCCTGACTTTC. Amino acid sequence: CSARGTGSGANVLTF.

V usage is TRBV19 and J usage is TRBJ2-6; D is unclear. With 8 bases removed from V and 0 bases from J, the gap between germline ends came to 11 bases. Germline-derived CDR1 and CDR2 are LNHDA and SQIVND (reference sequence). The length of the CDR3 is 15 residues. As DNA, the CDR3 is TGTGCCAGTCATCTCCGGGCCTCTGGGGCCAACGTCCTGACTTTC. Protein sequence: CASHLRASGANVLTF.

This clonotype occurred many times. The V call is TRBV6-6, the J call TRBJ2-1; D might be TRBD2 (5 bases). V lost 6 bases and J lost 5, with 8 bases in between. Germline V gives CDR1 MNHNY, CDR2 SVGAGI (reference sequence). The CDR3 runs to 12 residues. The CDR3 region has the DNA TGTGCCAGCAGCCCGAGGGACAATGAGCAGTTCTTC. This codes for CASSPRDNEQFF.

This clonotype occurred many times. One end of the junction does not line up with germline, which may come from a read error. This chain uses TRBV5-4 with TRBJ2-1; a possible D gene is TRBD1 (6 bases). The CDR3 is made up of 12 amino acids. In germline, CDR1 is SGHNT, CDR2 YYREEE (reference sequence). The CDR3 is CASRLDRNEQFF. The CDR3 DNA follows: TGTGCCAGCAGATTGGACAGAAATGAGCAGTTCTTC.

The table lists this clonotype with a few counts. The V and J genes are TRBV7-2 and TRBJ2-3, with TRBD2 matching over 10 bases. Trimming at V came to 4 bases and at J to 5 bases, leaving 12 bases not matched to a gene. CDR3 length: 17 amino acids. Per germline, CDR1 SGHTA and CDR2 FQGNSA. CDR3: CASSSAGGKRRVDTQYF. The DNA for the CDR3 is TGTGCCAGCAGCTCAGCGGGGGGGAAGAGAAGAGTAGATACGCAGTATTTT.